Following are 22 T cell receptor beta chains from one sample sequenced in a study of CD8+ T cells in alopecia areata. Treatment here: oral pan-JAK inhibitor, 5-10 mg twice daily. RNA extraction and reverse transcription yielded cDNA as sequencing template. This table comes from immunoSEQ multiplex PCR, and its TCRdb copy is limited to in-frame clones, with some not included. The sample contains some 170,000 clones, 50% to 75% of which appear only once. The specimen comprised CD4+ T cells sorted from blood, sampled at approximately week 60, from a patient treated with tofacitinib. Receptors were obtained from a human donor with alopecia areata.

The V call is TRBV10-3, the J call TRBJ2-5, with D maybe TRBD2 (6 bases). CDR1 is ENHRY and CDR2 is SYGVKD in the germline V gene. The V gene lost 8 bases and the J gene lost 5 bases, with 18 bases spanning the gap. CDR3 length: 14 residues. This CDR3 reads CAISPGTGRETQYF. The CDR3 nucleotides read TGTGCCATCTCTCCCGGGACGGGGAGGGAGACCCAGTACTTC.

This chain joins TRBV6-1 and TRBJ1-2, with 7 nucleotides matching TRBD1. V lost 7 bases and J lost 0; bases outside the gene matches: 5. The CDR3 loop spans 14 amino acids. The germline V gene has CDR1 MNHNS and CDR2 SASEGT. CDR3 residues: CASIPDRTNYGYTF. CDR3 coding DNA: TGTGCCAGCATCCCGGACAGGACTAACTATGGCTACACCTTC.

This clone occurred a few times. The rearrangement joins TRBV19 to TRBJ2-7; D tentatively fits TRBD1 or TRBD2 (5 bases each). Germline assignment: CDR1 LNHDA and CDR2 SQIVND (reference sequence). The CDR3 covers 14 residues. Trimming stripped 3 bases from V and 0 bases from J, with 9 bases between. The CDR3 sequence is CASSIRDGSYEQYF. In DNA form, the CDR3 reads TGTGCCAGTAGTATTAGGGACGGCTCCTACGAGCAGTACTTC.

This clone was seen a single time. The chain has TRBV15 and TRBJ1-1; D uncertain. V shed 7 bases and J shed 1 base, with 7 bases lying between them. Germline-derived CDR1 and CDR2 are LNHNV and YYDKDF (reference sequence). The CDR3 loop spans 12 amino acids. CDR3 sequence: CATTLGNTEAFF. The DNA for the CDR3 is TGTGCCACCACCTTGGGGAACACTGAAGCTTTCTTT.

The chain links TRBV30 to TRBJ1-3; TRBD1 matches 10 bases. The J segment lost 0 bases and the V segment lost 0 bases, leaving 14 bases of the junction unmatched. CDR3 size: 20 residues. Germline CDR1 is GTSNPN and CDR2 is SVGIG (reference sequence). DNA of the CDR3: TGTGCCTGGAGTGTTGGTCAGGGACAGGGGATAAGGGGCTCTGGAAACACCATATATTTT. Its protein is CAWSVGQGQGIRGSGNTIYF. The whole variable domain, filled in from reference TRBV30 and TRBJ1-3, reads SQTIHQWPATLVQPVGSPLSLECTVEGTSNPNLYWYRQAAGRGLQLLFYSVGIGQISSEVPQNLSASRPQDRQFILSSKKLLLSDSGFYLCAWSVGQGQGIRGSGNTIYFGEGSWLTVV.

This chain joins TRBV5-6 and TRBJ2-7, with 9 bases identical to TRBD1. The J segment lost 2 bases and the V segment lost 4 bases, leaving 4 bases of the junction unmatched. Germline V gene sequence: CDR1 SGHDT, CDR2 YYEEEE. This CDR3 has 14 amino acids. CDR3 loop: CASSGTGPPYEQYF. Here the CDR3 DNA reads TGTGCCAGCAGCGGGACAGGGCCCCCCTACGAGCAGTACTTC.

The chain carries TRBV15 and TRBJ2-7; the D is unclear. The germline V gene encodes CDR1 LNHNV and CDR2 YYDKDF (reference sequence). There are 13 residues in the CDR3. Between the trimmed V and J ends, which lost 5 bases and 5 bases, there was a span of 13 bases. The CDR3 DNA is TGTGCCACCAGCCCCGCAGCGCCAGACGAGCAGTACTTC. This encodes CATSPAAPDEQYF. Using reference TRBV15 and TRBJ2-7 for the parts outside the CDR3, the full variable domain is DAMVIQNPRYQVTQFGKPVTLSCSQTLNHNVMYWYQQKSSQAPKLLFHYYDKDFNNEADTPDNFQSRRPNTSFCFLDIRSPGLGDTAMYLCATSPAAPDEQYFGPGTRLTVT.

The chain has TRBV7-2 and TRBJ1-2, with unresolved D. Per the germline V gene, CDR1 is SGHTA and CDR2 is FQGNSA. This CDR3 has 13 amino acids. With 2 bases removed from V and 7 bases from J, the gap between germline ends came to 11 bases. Here the CDR3 DNA reads TGTGCCAGCAGCTTAATTCAGATTGGTGGCTACACCTTC. This gives the protein CASSLIQIGGYTF.

This clone was found a few times. This chain links TRBV10-2 with TRBJ2-2; D is unclear. CDR1 is WSHSY and CDR2 is SAAADI in the germline V gene. Trimming shortened V by 7 bases and J by 0 bases, and 6 bases separated the two germline ends. The length of the CDR3 is 13 residues. The CDR3 reads CASTQPNTGELFF. The CDR3 DNA reads as TGCGCCAGCACACAGCCGAACACCGGGGAGCTGTTTTTT.

V usage is TRBV30 and J usage is TRBJ2-7; no reliable D call. The V and J ends lost 0 bases and 9 bases respectively, with 9 bases between them. This CDR3 region has 11 residues. Germline V gene data show CDR1 as GTSNPN and CDR2 as SVGIG (reference sequence). In DNA, the CDR3 is TGTGCCTGGAGTGTCTCCTCACGGCAGTACTTC. Translated: CAWSVSSRQYF.

This clone was picked up a small number of times. This sequence joins TRBV30 and TRBJ1-5; unclear D gene. The CDR3 length is 13 residues. V dropped 1 base and J dropped 4 bases, with 8 bases sitting between them. CDR1 is GTSNPN and CDR2 is SVGIG in the germline V gene (reference sequence). In DNA, the CDR3 is TGTGCCTGGAGTGAGTGGGGAAATCAGCCCCAGCATTTT. Translation: CAWSEWGNQPQHF. The full variable domain, its missing parts supplied by reference TRBV30 and TRBJ1-5, is SQTIHQWPATLVQPVGSPLSLECTVEGTSNPNLYWYRQAAGRGLQLLFYSVGIGQISSEVPQNLSASRPQDRQFILSSKKLLLSDSGFYLCAWSEWGNQPQHFGDGTRLSIL.

This chain links TRBV29-1 with TRBJ1-2, with 8 bases aligning to TRBD1. Trimming at V came to 3 bases and at J to 2 bases, leaving 5 bases not matched to a gene. Germline V lookup: CDR1 SQVTM, CDR2 ANQGSEA. This CDR3 has 14 residues. CDR3 nucleotide sequence: TGCAGCGTTGAGACGGACAGGGAGAACTATGGCTACACCTTC. This sequence encodes CSVETDRENYGYTF.

V and J are TRBV29-1 and TRBJ1-1, with TRBD1 matching 7 bases. The CDR3 is 13 residues long. V lost 1 base and J lost 1; bases outside the gene matches: 0. The germline V gene encodes CDR1 SQVTM and CDR2 ANQGSEA. CDR3 amino acids: CSVEGDRNTEAFF. CDR3 bases: TGCAGCGTTGAAGGGGACAGGAACACTGAAGCTTTCTTT.

The chain carries TRBV27 and TRBJ1-2, with 7 bases identical to TRBD1. The CDR3 runs to 13 residues. Unmatched junction bases numbered 2, after V lost 5 bases and J lost 2 bases. The germline V gene encodes CDR1 MNHEY and CDR2 SMNVEV (reference sequence). Written as DNA, the CDR3 is TGTGCCAGCAGTGGACAGGCGAACTATGGCTACACCTTC. Its protein product is CASSGQANYGYTF.

The gene calls are TRBV30 and TRBJ2-7, with D perhaps TRBD1 (6 bases). Germline V gene sequence: CDR1 GTSNPN, CDR2 SVGIG (reference sequence). Trimming took 0 bases from V and 3 from J, leaving 9 bases between them. This CDR3 has 13 residues. The CDR3 reads CAWSVGGNYEQYF. As DNA, the CDR3 is TGTGCCTGGAGTGTAGGGGGAAACTACGAGCAGTACTTC.

This clone turned up a few times. This chain joins TRBV12-5 and TRBJ1-5; possible D gene TRBD1, 6 bases. The CDR3 sequence is 15 residues long. CDR1 LGHNT and CDR2 FRNRAP come from the germline V gene. V was trimmed by 6 bases and J by 6 bases, leaving 18 bases between them. The CDR3 loop is CASGPEGDRGQPQHF. CDR3 in DNA: TGTGCTAGTGGGCCGGAGGGGGACCGCGGTCAGCCCCAGCATTTT.

V usage is TRBV6-6 and J usage is TRBJ1-1; 7 bases align to TRBD1. The CDR3 is made up of 12 amino acids. Germline V gives CDR1 MNHNY, CDR2 SVGAGI (reference sequence). J gave up 6 bases and V 6 bases, and 4 bases lay outside the gene matches. As DNA, the CDR3 is TGTGCCAGCAGATCCGGGACAGCTGAAGCTTTCTTT. It is translated as CASRSGTAEAFF.

Here the CDR3 DNA reads TGTGCCACCCTCAGATCTACGAACGTTAATTCACCCCTCCACTTT. Amino acids: CATLRSTNVNSPLHF. V usage is TRBV7-2 and J usage is TRBJ1-6; no definite D call. This CDR3 has 15 residues. Germline values: CDR1 SGHTA, CDR2 FQGNSA. Trimming removed 10 bases from V and 6 bases from J, with 19 bases in between.

The genes are TRBV12-5 and TRBJ2-7, with D perhaps TRBD2 (6 bases). The V gene lost 4 bases and the J gene lost 2 bases, with 12 bases spanning the gap. The CDR3 contains 14 residues. Germline lookup yields CDR1 LGHNT and CDR2 FRNRAP. CDR3 in DNA: TGTGCTAGTGGTTCTGGTGGAGGGGCCTACGAGCAGTACTTC. This gives the protein CASGSGGGAYEQYF.

This rearrangement joins TRBV5-1 to TRBJ2-5; no firm D call. V was trimmed by 4 bases and J by 3 bases, leaving 10 bases between them. The CDR3 is 13 residues long. Looked up from germline, CDR1 is SGHRS and CDR2 is YFSETQ. The CDR3, as DNA: TGCGCCAGCAGCCATAGGCAAGAAGAGACCCAGTACTTC. Translated, it gives CASSHRQEETQYF.

The chain employs TRBV4-1 and TRBJ2-7, with D hard to call. Per the germline V gene, CDR1 is MGHRA and CDR2 is YSYEKL. The CDR3 contains 14 residues. V was cut by 2 bases and J by 2 bases, with 10 bases left in between. As DNA, the CDR3 is TGCGCCAGCAGCCAAAATCGGAAGACCTACGAGCAGTACTTC. Amino acids: CASSQNRKTYEQYF.

This clone was recorded a few times. The chain combines TRBV7-2 with TRBJ2-4; 8 bases map to TRBD2. CDR1 is SGHTA and CDR2 is FQGNSA in the germline V gene. The CDR3 is 15 amino acids. Trimming took 5 bases from V and 2 from J; bases not matched to a gene: 5. CDR3 DNA sequence: TGTGCCAGCAGCAGGCAGCGGGGGACCAAAAACATTCAGTACTTC. It codes for CASSRQRGTKNIQYF.